One sample yielded the 26 T cell receptor beta chains listed below, sequenced in a study of T cells in Graves' hyperthyroidism and ophthalmopathy. Amplified regions were TCR beta CDR3 sequences from RNA transcripts. First-round RT-PCR with HTBI primers amplified the TCR CDR3 region. One entry per CDR3 protein results from TCRdb running MiXCR on the multiplex PCR reads. Of about 500,000 distinct CDR3 sequences listed, 17% were seen once; the top ten hold around 17%. Sequenced sample: blood. These receptors were collected from a woman aged 18-29 years with Graves' ophthalmopathy.

This clonotype was counted many times. The rearrangement joins TRBV13 to TRBJ2-2; perhaps TRBD2 as D (6 bases). V lost 0 bases, J lost 0 bases, and 8 bases lay in between. This CDR3 is built from 16 residues. From germline, CDR1 is PRHDT and CDR2 FYEKMQ (reference sequence). Here the CDR3 DNA reads TGTGCCAGCAGCTTAGGGGCGGGGACGAACACCGGGGAGCTGTTTTTT. Translating gives CASSLGAGTNTGELFF.

At least ten counts were recorded for this clonotype. J is TRBJ2-1 and V is TRBV11-1; 7 bases line up with TRBD2. This CDR3 region has 16 residues. Trimming removed 4 bases from V and 5 bases from J; junction bases left unmatched: 11. The germline gives CDR1 SGHAT, CDR2 FQDESV (reference sequence). The CDR3 bases are TGTGCCAGCAGCTCCGGGGGGAGGACGGACGACAATGAGCAGTTCTTC. It translates to CASSSGGRTDDNEQFF.

This sequence joins TRBV11-2 and TRBJ2-7; the D is unclear. V lost 5 bases to trimming and J lost 4 bases, with 12 bases between them. Germline V gene data show CDR1 as SGHAT and CDR2 as FQNNGV. CDR3 length equals 13 residues. This CDR3 is CASSPEVGYEQYF. CDR3 sequence (DNA): TGTGCCAGCAGCCCCGAGGTGGGGTACGAGCAGTACTTC. The full variable domain, completed using reference TRBV11-2 and TRBJ2-7, is EAGVAQSPRYKIIEKRQSVAFWCNPISGHATLYWYQQILGQGPKLLIQFQNNGVVDDSQLPKDRFSAERLKGVDSTLKIQPAKLEDSAVYLCASSPEVGYEQYFGPGTRLTVT.

This chain connects TRBV28 to TRBJ2-7; TRBD2 matches at 14 bases. CDR1 and CDR2 from the germline V gene are MDHEN and SYDVKM. The CDR3 runs 15 residues. V gave up 8 bases and J gave up 6 bases; unmatched junction bases: 9. The CDR3 is CASGSGTSGRIEQYF. CDR3 coding DNA: TGTGCCAGCGGATCCGGGACTAGCGGGAGAATCGAGCAGTACTTC.

This clonotype was recorded a few times. CDR3 residues: CASSLGRGTTPLHF. The CDR3 DNA reads TGTGCCAGCAGCTTAGGTCGGGGGACGACACCCCTCCACTTT. The chain links TRBV5-6 to TRBJ1-6, with a weak D call TRBD1 (5 bases). This CDR3 is built from 14 residues. Per germline, CDR1 SGHDT and CDR2 YYEEEE. Trimming left V 2 bases short and J 11 bases short, with 14 bases between.

The table lists this clonotype with a few counts. V gene TRBV6-2 or TRBV6-3 combines with J gene TRBJ2-7; D assignment may be TRBD1 or TRBD2 (6 bases each). V was trimmed by 0 bases and J by 2 bases, leaving 14 bases between them. The CDR3 runs 16 residues. Germline CDR1 is MNHEY and CDR2 is SVGEGT. CDR3 in DNA: TGTGCCAGCAGTTACTCGGCGGAGGGGGGCCCCTACGAGCAGTACTTC. This sequence encodes CASSYSAEGGPYEQYF.

This clonotype was seen ten or more times. This chain uses TRBV20-1 with TRBJ1-3, with a tentative D call TRBD1 (6 bases). V shed 0 bases and J shed 5 bases, with 20 bases lying between them. CDR1 and CDR2 (germline): DFQATT, SNEGSKA (reference sequence). The CDR3 is 17 amino acids. CDR3 sequence (DNA): TGCAGTGCTAGAGATACGTGGGGTGGGGGCGGTAGAAACACCATATATTTT. It is translated as CSARDTWGGGGRNTIYF.

This clonotype was found many times. The CDR3 DNA reads TGTGCCAGCTCACCACAGACTAGCGGAGCTAACCGGGAGCTGTTTTTT. The encoded protein is CASSPQTSGANRELFF. The chain employs TRBV18 and TRBJ2-2; 9 positions agree with TRBD2. V shed 1 base, J shed 9 bases, and the junction held 9 bases outside the gene matches. The CDR3 sequence is 16 residues long. Germline lookup yields CDR1 KGHSH and CDR2 LQKENI. The variable domain in full, with the rest retrieved from reference TRBV18 and TRBJ2-2, is NAGVMQNPRHLVRRRGQEARLRCSPMKGHSHVYWYRQLPEEGLKFMVYLQKENIIDESGMPKERFSAEFPKEGPSILRIQQVVRGDSAAYFCASSPQTSGANRELFFGEGSRLTVL.

This clonotype was seen only a few times. The rearrangement joins TRBV7-9 to TRBJ2-5; TRBD2 matches at 10 bases. Germline-derived CDR1 and CDR2 are SEHNR and FQNEAQ (reference sequence). Trimming cost V 4 bases and J 5 bases; bases outside gene matches: 7. The CDR3 has 15 residues. CDR3 loop: CASSWEGLAIETQYF. The CDR3, as DNA: TGTGCCAGCAGCTGGGAGGGACTAGCGATCGAGACCCAGTACTTC.

As to this clonotype: A much more abundant neighbour one base away suggests this may be a read error. The rearrangement joins TRBV10-3 to TRBJ2-7, with D perhaps matching TRBD2 (6 bases). Germline V gives CDR1 ENHRY, CDR2 SYGVKD. The CDR3 runs 13 residues. Trimming cost V 7 bases and J 7 bases, with 17 bases left between them. The CDR3 nucleotides are TGTGCCATCACGGCCGGGGGTTACAATGAGCAGTACTTC. It is translated as CAITAGGYNEQYF.

The chain carries TRBV5-4 and TRBJ2-7; a weak D match, TRBD2 (5 bases). The ends were cut back, 3 bases at V and 4 bases at J, with 8 bases in the middle. The CDR3 is 12 residues long. CDR1 and CDR2 (germline): SGHNT, YYREEE (reference sequence). The CDR3 DNA reads as TGTGCCAGCAGCTCACCGGGGTACGAGCAGTACTTC. Encoded protein: CASSSPGYEQYF.

With respect to this clonotype: A much larger clone is a single base away; this may be a read error. The genes are TRBV19 and TRBJ1-1; 8 positions match TRBD1. Looked up from germline, CDR1 is LNHDA and CDR2 is SQIVND (reference sequence). V lost 8 bases to trimming and J lost 7 bases; unmatched junction nucleotides: 12. This CDR3 region has 14 residues. For the CDR3, the DNA is TGTGCCAGTGGTAGAGGACAGGGCAGCGGTGAAGCTTTCTTT. It specifies CASGRGQGSGEAFF.

Comments on this clonotype: A read error is possible here, since a much larger clone lies one base away. This chain joins TRBV7-2 and TRBJ1-1; D call uncertain. The CDR3 consists of 13 residues. Looked up from germline, CDR1 is SGHTA and CDR2 is FQGNSA. V lost 1 base, J lost 8 bases, and 11 bases lay in between. CDR3 loop: CASSLVGLLEAFF. In nucleotides, the CDR3 is TGTGCCAGCAGCTTAGTAGGCTTGCTGGAAGCTTTCTTT.

This clonotype came up many times. The CDR3 loop reads CASSSGLVNEQFF. The CDR3 DNA follows: TGTGCCAGCAGCTCCGGATTGGTGAATGAGCAGTTCTTC. V gene TRBV7-2 combines with J gene TRBJ2-1; D unclear. V lost 4 bases and J 7 bases, leaving 11 bases between the germline ends. The CDR3 contains 13 residues. Germline CDR1 reads SGHTA; CDR2 reads FQGNSA.

Here the CDR3 reads CASSDREGGYEQYF. The DNA of the CDR3 is TGTGCCAGCAGTGATAGGGAGGGCGGCTACGAGCAGTACTTC. V gene TRBV6-1 combines with J gene TRBJ2-7; 7 nucleotides align to TRBD2. This CDR3 contains 14 residues. V shed 3 bases, J shed 3 bases, and the junction held 5 bases outside the gene matches. Germline V gene sequence: CDR1 MNHNS, CDR2 SASEGT.

The chain combines TRBV6-9 with TRBJ2-3, with D possibly being TRBD2 (6 bases). The CDR3 length is 15 residues. The germline V gene has CDR1 MNHGY and CDR2 SVAAGI. Trimming took off 3 bases at V and 1 base at J, with 11 bases between the two ends. The CDR3 bases are TGTGCCAGCAGTTACGGAGGGGCCGGCACAGATACGCAGTATTTT. This codes for CASSYGGAGTDTQYF.

This clonotype was detected a few times. The rearrangement joins TRBV9 to TRBJ2-7; tentatively, D is TRBD1 or TRBD2 (5 bases each). Germline CDR1 reads SGDLS; CDR2 reads YYNGEE. V was pared by 0 bases and J by 7 bases, with 14 bases between. The CDR3 extends over 14 amino acids. CDR3 loop: CASSVALFEGEQYF. The DNA for the CDR3 is TGTGCCAGCAGCGTAGCCCTATTTGAGGGGGAGCAGTACTTC.

The rearrangement links TRBV27 to TRBJ1-5; D remains unclear. CDR1 is MNHEY and CDR2 is SMNVEV in the germline V gene (reference sequence). Trimming removed 6 bases from V and 2 bases from J, with 8 bases in between. This CDR3 has 13 amino acids. The CDR3 loop is CASSQARNQPQHF. The DNA of the CDR3 is TGTGCCAGCAGCCAGGCCCGCAATCAGCCCCAGCATTTT.

This clonotype has just a few counts. The genes are TRBV28 and TRBJ2-7; TRBD2 matches 9 bases. After removal of 6 bases from V and 5 bases from J, the junction contained 8 bases not matched to a gene. Germline CDR1 and CDR2: MDHEN and SYDVKM. The CDR3 totals 14 residues. The CDR3 spells CASRSERGEDEQYF. CDR3 nucleotide sequence: TGTGCCAGCAGGTCCGAGCGGGGGGAAGACGAGCAGTACTTC.

This clonotype was found many times. This chain links TRBV30 with TRBJ2-5, with no clear D. This CDR3 spans 11 amino acids. The germline V gene has CDR1 GTSNPN and CDR2 SVGIG (reference sequence). Trimming took off 2 bases at V and 4 bases at J, with 5 bases between the two ends. The CDR3 loop reads CAWSRGETQYF. CDR3 DNA: TGTGCCTGGAGTCGAGGAGAGACCCAGTACTTC.

This clonotype was detected only a few times. This chain links TRBV7-9 with TRBJ2-3; D gene ambiguous. V gave up 3 bases and J gave up 0 bases, with 13 bases separating them. The germline gives CDR1 SEHNR, CDR2 FQNEAQ (reference sequence). The CDR3 has 16 residues. CDR3 in amino acids: CASSFPLPASTDTQYF. CDR3 in DNA: TGTGCCAGCAGCTTTCCCTTACCGGCTAGCACAGATACGCAGTATTTT.

The rearrangement links TRBV5-1 to TRBJ2-5, with no clear D. This CDR3 spans 15 amino acids. CDR1 is SGHRS, CDR2 YFSETQ, per germline. Trimming removed 4 bases at V and 2 bases at J, with 15 bases between. CDR3 coding DNA: TGCGCCAGCAGCGATGGGCAGCTAGTTCAAGAGACCCAGTACTTC. As protein: CASSDGQLVQETQYF.

This chain joins TRBV20-1 and TRBJ2-7, with D unclear. The CDR3 runs 12 residues. Germline V gene data show CDR1 as DFQATT and CDR2 as SNEGSKA (reference sequence). Trimming removed 5 bases from V and 5 bases from J, with 13 bases in between. CDR3 protein: CSAPLRVDEQYF. CDR3 DNA: TGCAGTGCTCCCCTTCGAGTGGACGAGCAGTACTTC.

CDR3 region: CSASQGADGYTF. The DNA for the CDR3 is TGCAGTGCTAGTCAGGGGGCGGATGGCTACACCTTC. The chain recombines TRBV20-1 with TRBJ1-2, with TRBD1 matching over 8 bases. This CDR3 has 12 amino acids. Trimming at V came to 3 bases and at J to 6 bases, leaving 3 bases not matched to a gene. Germline V gene data show CDR1 as DFQATT and CDR2 as SNEGSKA (reference sequence).

A few counts support this clonotype. CDR3 residues: CASAPSGTIYEQYF. The CDR3 nucleotides read TGTGCCAGCGCCCCTAGCGGAACAATCTACGAGCAGTACTTC. The chain combines TRBV6-1 with TRBJ2-7; 7 nucleotides agree with TRBD2. The junction had 10 bases not matched to a gene; V was cut back by 8 bases and J by 3 bases. The CDR3 runs to 14 residues. The germline V gene encodes CDR1 MNHNS and CDR2 SASEGT.

The V call is TRBV5-1, the J call TRBJ2-7, with D hard to call. The V and J ends lost 0 bases and 7 bases respectively, with 11 bases between them. Germline values: CDR1 SGHRS, CDR2 YFSETQ. The CDR3 has 13 amino acids. The CDR3, as DNA: TGCGCCAGCAGCTTGGGTCACCTTGGGGAGCAGTACTTC. Encoded protein: CASSLGHLGEQYF.